The T cell receptor beta chain described here comes from a study of lymphopenia after photon versus proton radiotherapy. V dropped 0 bases and J dropped 6 bases, with 18 bases sitting between them. The CDR3 is made up of 16 amino acids. Per germline, CDR1 SGHRS and CDR2 YFSETQ. Produced via immunoSEQ multiplex PCR; TCRdb's table is partial and in-frame only. This table has tens of thousands of clones, around 90% appearing once. The receptor comes from a man aged 80 or over with esophageal cancer. This chain connects TRBV5-1 to TRBJ2-5; the D is unclear. The material was peripheral blood, obtained from a patient treated with proton-based radiotherapy. The CDR3 bases are TGCGCCAGCAGCTTGGTTGGCCCTCACTGGGAAAAGACCCAGTACTTC. This codes for CASSLVGPHWEKTQYF.